A single sample gave rise to the 12 T cell receptor beta chains below, sequenced in a study. TRBV12-4/TRBJ1-2 clonotypes were amplified with adaptor-ligated barcode primers. TCRdb analysed the multiplex PCR reads with MiXCR anew, one entry per CDR3 protein. The profile shows hundreds of distinct CDR3 sequences, around 30% of them singletons. The sample was tumor-infiltrating naive CD4+ T cells sorted from the breast tumor. Subset indicated: naive CD4+ T cells, CD4+CD45RA+CD25-. The source is a female donor with breast cancer.

Notes on this clonotype: This may come from a read error, since a much larger clone is one base off. The conserved final phenylalanine or tryptophan is absent from the CDR3, which likely points to a read error. The rearrangement joins TRBV12-3 or TRBV12-4 to TRBJ1-2; unclear D gene. Trimming removed 7 bases at V and 5 bases at J, with 11 bases between. The CDR3 has 12 residues. CDR3 amino acids: CASTNAGYGYTS. CDR3 DNA sequence: TGTGCCAGCACTAACGCCGGGTATGGCTACACCTCC.

In its sample, this clonotype is large. The V and J genes are TRBV12-3 or TRBV12-4 and TRBJ1-2; D gene uncertain. Between the trimmed V and J ends, which lost 2 bases and 2 bases, there was a span of 0 bases. The CDR3 runs 11 residues. CDR3 DNA sequence: TGTGCCAGCAGTTTAAACTATGGCTACACCTTC. It encodes CASSLNYGYTF.

This clonotype is medium-sized. The chain couples TRBV12-3 or TRBV12-4 to TRBJ1-2; D not certain. This CDR3 is built from 13 residues. Trimming cost V 2 bases and J 1 base, with 5 bases left between them. The CDR3 region is CASSLTYNYGYTF. The CDR3, as DNA: TGTGCCAGCAGTTTAACCTATAACTATGGCTACACCTTC.

In this sample, this clonotype is large (0.1 to 1%). This chain links TRBV12-3 or TRBV12-4 with TRBJ1-2; TRBD1 is a possible D gene (6 bases). Trimming took 1 base from V and 0 from J, leaving 9 bases between them. CDR3 length equals 15 residues. CDR3 nucleotides: TGTGCCAGCAGTTTAGGTAGGACAGCTAACTATGGCTACACCTTC. As protein: CASSLGRTANYGYTF.

By sample fraction, this clonotype is large. The chain is built from TRBV12-3 or TRBV12-4 and TRBJ1-2; D is unresolved. V lost 7 bases and J 4 bases, leaving 22 bases between the germline ends. The CDR3 is 16 residues long. The CDR3 DNA reads as TGTGCCAGCACCTTGTCGCAGTTATCCTCAGGCTATGGCTACACCTTC. This gives the protein CASTLSQLSSGYGYTF.

This clonotype is labeled as medium-sized. The chain combines TRBV12-3 or TRBV12-4 with TRBJ1-2, with D possibly being TRBD1 (5 bases). The CDR3 totals 13 residues. With 7 bases removed from V and 6 bases from J, the gap between germline ends came to 15 bases. This CDR3 is CASTPGDRDGYTF. CDR3 DNA sequence: TGTGCCAGCACCCCGGGTGACAGAGATGGCTACACCTTC.

As for this clonotype: The junction departs from the called germline gene at one end, perhaps through a read error. V usage is TRBV12-3 or TRBV12-4 and J usage is TRBJ1-2; possible D gene TRBD1, 6 bases. The CDR3 has 14 residues. The CDR3 nucleotides are TGTGCCAGCAGACGGACAGAAGCTAACTATGGCCACATCTTC. Translated: CASRRTEANYGHIF.

This clonotype is medium-sized within its sample. The chain joins TRBV12-3 or TRBV12-4 to TRBJ1-2; no firm D call. Deletions cut 2 bases from V and 3 bases from J, with 7 bases between. This CDR3 region has 13 residues. CDR3 residues: CASSLLQYYGYTF. DNA for the CDR3: TGTGCCAGCAGTTTACTTCAGTACTATGGCTACACCTTC.

In regard to this clonotype: Germline and junction disagree at one end, which may indicate a read error. The CDR3 reads CAGSRIACGYTF. In DNA form, the CDR3 reads TGTGCCGGCAGTAGAATAGCTTGTGGCTACACCTTC. J is TRBJ1-2 and V is TRBV12-3 or TRBV12-4; D is uncertain. The CDR3 has 12 amino acids.

This clonotype is labeled as medium-sized. The rearrangement links TRBV12-3 or TRBV12-4 to TRBJ1-2, with TRBD1 identical over 7 bases. The CDR3 extends over 17 amino acids. V shed 4 bases and J 3 bases; nucleotides not matched to a gene: 14. The CDR3 DNA reads as TGTGCCAGCAGTTCCCTCTCGCGACAGGGAGGGCACTATGGCTACACCTTC. Translated: CASSSLSRQGGHYGYTF.

This clonotype is large within its sample. The chain has TRBV12-3 or TRBV12-4 and TRBJ1-2; D remains ambiguous. Trimming removed 1 base at V and 6 bases at J, with 9 bases between. This CDR3 region has 13 residues. CDR3 in amino acids: CASSLGQANGYTF. The CDR3 DNA sequence: TGTGCCAGCAGTTTAGGTCAGGCCAATGGCTACACCTTC.

This chain joins TRBV12-3 or TRBV12-4 and TRBJ1-2; D unclear. Trimming removed 0 bases at V and 9 bases at J, with 5 bases between. The CDR3 is 11 residues long. CDR3 loop: CASSLAKRYTF. The CDR3 DNA follows: TGTGCCAGCAGTTTAGCGAAACGCTACACCTTC.